Below are 26 T cell receptor beta chains sequenced from a single sample in a study of CXCR3-negative and CXCR3-positive naive CD8 T cells. UMI-tagged TRB cDNA libraries were built via 5' RACE. TCRdb reprocessed the 5' RACE reads and reports one entry per CDR3 protein, with no DNA. This listing includes tens of thousands of distinct CDR3 sequences. Points from the study as a whole: TRB CDR3 hydrophobicity was greater in CXCR3-positive naive cells than in CXCR3-negative naive cells.

What these receptors recognize is not known. Sequencing was carried out using naive CXCR3+ CD8+ T cells from blood. Subset in this sample: CD45RO-CCR7+CD27+CD95- naive CD8+ T cells expressing CXCR3 (TNR3+). The source is a human donor in good health. Some clones in this sample may be carry-over from other donors' samples.

V usage is TRBV4-1 and J usage is TRBJ2-1; TCRdb picks TRBD2, but there is no DNA to check that call. CDR3 length: 16 amino acids. Germline CDR1 is MGHRA and CDR2 is YSYEKL. The CDR3 region is CASSQVGLAGDYEQFF.

The V and J genes are TRBV6-6 and TRBJ2-3; TCRdb's D call of TRBD2 is untestable without DNA. CDR3 length: 16 amino acids. CDR1 MNHNY and CDR2 SVGAGI come from the germline V gene (reference sequence). CDR3 protein: CASSYITLAVTDTQYF.

The V call is TRBV29-1, the J call TRBJ1-3. The CDR3 length is 13 residues. Germline lookup yields CDR1 SQVTM and CDR2 ANQGSEA. CDR3 region: CSVGGDSGNTIYF.

This chain joins TRBV7-6 and TRBJ2-3. CDR3 length: 13 residues. In germline, CDR1 is SGHVS, CDR2 FNYEAQ. The CDR3 is CASSLAGPDTQYF.

V usage is TRBV25-1 and J usage is TRBJ2-3. This CDR3 has 14 residues. CDR1 MGHDK and CDR2 SYGVNS come from the germline V gene. The CDR3 sequence: CASSGLDSTDTQYF.

The CDR3 protein is CSARYGGRRVTGELFF. This rearrangement joins TRBV20-1 to TRBJ2-2; TCRdb's assignment of TRBD1 cannot be checked, as there is no DNA. This CDR3 contains 16 residues. Per the germline V gene, CDR1 is DFQATT and CDR2 is SNEGSKA (reference sequence).

The chain links TRBV28 to TRBJ2-7; the D call of TRBD1 rests on TCRdb alone, since no DNA is present to check it. CDR1 is MDHEN, CDR2 SYDVKM, per germline. The CDR3 is made up of 17 amino acids. CDR3 residues: CASSSPRGQEGSYEQYF.

The V and J genes are TRBV14 and TRBJ1-3; TCRdb's D gene call, TRBD1, goes unchecked for lack of DNA. This CDR3 is built from 15 residues. Germline V lookup: CDR1 SGHDN, CDR2 FVKESK. The CDR3 is CASSQGQRSENTIYF.

The genes are TRBV4-1 and TRBJ2-3; TCRdb designates TRBD2, a call that cannot be tested without DNA. CDR1 MGHRA and CDR2 YSYEKL come from the germline V gene. The CDR3 is made up of 17 amino acids. The CDR3 loop reads CASSQVDTDWEVNTQYF.

The chain employs TRBV29-1 and TRBJ2-7; TCRdb's D gene call, TRBD2, goes unchecked for lack of DNA. The V gene's germline CDR1 is SQVTM and CDR2 ANQGSEA. The CDR3 totals 12 residues. CDR3 residues: CSVSGDSYEQYF.

The V gene is TRBV27, the J gene TRBJ2-3; the TCRdb call, TRBD1, lacks DNA for checking. This CDR3 comprises 17 residues. Germline V gives CDR1 MNHEY, CDR2 SMNVEV (reference sequence). The CDR3 sequence is CASSLGPLTLSTDTQYF.

This chain connects TRBV6-4 to TRBJ2-1; there is no DNA to check the TCRdb D call of TRBD2. Looked up from germline, CDR1 is MRHNA and CDR2 is SNTAGT. CDR3 length equals 14 residues. CDR3 residues: CASSDSGGYNEQFF.

V gene TRBV4-2 combines with J gene TRBJ2-5; TCRdb names TRBD2, which stays unverified in the absence of DNA. The CDR3 has 16 residues. CDR1 and CDR2 from the germline V gene are LGHNA and YNFKEQ. CDR3 sequence reads: CASSSQAGRFWETQYF.

The V and J genes are TRBV15 and TRBJ2-7; lacking DNA, the TRBD2 call made by TCRdb goes unchecked. Germline V CDR1 and CDR2: LNHNV, YYDKDF (reference sequence). This CDR3 spans 16 amino acids. CDR3 loop: CATSRALAGGTYEQYF.

The chain links TRBV20-1 to TRBJ2-7. The V gene's germline CDR1 is DFQATT and CDR2 SNEGSKA (reference sequence). The CDR3 totals 16 residues. CDR3: CSARVPGREASYEQYF.

J is TRBJ2-1 and V is TRBV18; TCRdb's D call, TRBD2, is unchecked because there is no DNA. CDR1 is KGHSH, CDR2 LQKENI, per germline. The CDR3 consists of 18 residues. CDR3 in amino acids: CASSPGLADLSSYNEQFF.

The chain is built from TRBV9 and TRBJ2-1; with no DNA, the TCRdb D assignment of TRBD2 cannot be verified. CDR1 is SGDLS, CDR2 YYNGEE, per germline. This CDR3 spans 16 amino acids. CDR3 protein: CASSTQAGGPRNEQFF.

The chain has TRBV7-3 and TRBJ2-1; TCRdb returns TRBD1, unconfirmable since there is no DNA. Germline V gives CDR1 SGHTA, CDR2 FQGTGA. The CDR3 totals 15 residues. CDR3 amino acids: CASSWGGNPYNEQFF.

The chain joins TRBV12-5 to TRBJ1-2; the D call of TRBD1 rests on TCRdb alone, since no DNA is present to check it. The length of the CDR3 is 15 residues. Per the germline V gene, CDR1 is LGHNT and CDR2 is FRNRAP. This chain's CDR3 is CASGLAGTPNYGHTF.

The V and J genes are TRBV27 and TRBJ1-1. The germline V gene encodes CDR1 MNHEY and CDR2 SMNVEV (reference sequence). The CDR3 totals 13 residues. CDR3 in amino acids: CASSLWAHTEAFF.

The chain combines TRBV13 with TRBJ2-7; TCRdb calls TRBD2, which cannot be checked without DNA. Germline loops: CDR1 PRHDT, CDR2 FYEKMQ (reference sequence). This CDR3 has 15 amino acids. The CDR3 region is CASSQSSGGGREQYF.

The chain has TRBV19 and TRBJ2-1. Germline loops: CDR1 LNHDA, CDR2 SQIVND (reference sequence). This CDR3 contains 14 residues. This CDR3 is CASSTGNSYNEQFF.

This sequence joins TRBV2 and TRBJ2-3; TCRdb gives TRBD2 as the D gene, but with no DNA this cannot be confirmed. Germline V gene sequence: CDR1 SNHLY, CDR2 FYNNEI. This CDR3 region has 15 residues. The CDR3 here is CAAALAEGKGDTQYF.

The chain has TRBV28 and TRBJ2-7; TCRdb names TRBD1, which stays unverified in the absence of DNA. In germline, CDR1 is MDHEN, CDR2 SYDVKM. The CDR3 runs to 16 residues. CDR3 protein: CASSLSGTPISYEQYF.

The rearrangement joins TRBV4-3 to TRBJ2-5; no DNA is available, so the TRBD1 call from TCRdb remains unchecked. The CDR3 runs to 15 residues. Germline V gene data show CDR1 as LGHNA and CDR2 as YSLEER. CDR3 loop: CASSRDGGPQETQYF.

The chain uses TRBV19 and TRBJ1-5. The CDR3 has 14 amino acids. Germline lookup yields CDR1 LNHDA and CDR2 SQIVND (reference sequence). CDR3 residues: CASSMEAVGQPQHF.